A selection of T cell receptor beta chains follows, all from one sample in a study of neurological immune-mediated disorders. TCRdb fed the 5' RACE reads into MiXCR, producing one record per CDR3 protein. The sample consists of 55,000 to 75,000 distinct CDR3 sequences, roughly 5% of them appearing once. The material sequenced was PBMCs. These receptors all stem from a woman aged 30 to 39 with multiple sclerosis. Each CDR3 is given with its conserved first and last residue. D genes are given only for firm matches. Not all rows give a size; the values are once, few, many and, for expanded clones, a class.

j_call: TRBJ2-1
clone_size: many
d_call: NA
v_call: TRBV12-3/TRBV12-4
cdr3_aa: CASSEEAAGYNEQFF
cdr3_nt: TGTGCCAGCAGCGAGGAGGCTGCAGGATACAATGAGCAGTTCTTC

j_call: TRBJ1-1
clone_size: many
d_call: TRBD1
v_call: TRBV15
cdr3_aa: CATSSSRDRGTEAFF
cdr3_nt: TGTGCCACCAGCTCCTCCCGGGACAGGGGCACTGAAGCTTTCTTT

j_call: TRBJ2-1
clone_size: few
d_call: NA
v_call: TRBV5-1
cdr3_aa: CASSLATGSNAQFF
cdr3_nt: TGCGCCAGCAGCTTGGCCACAGGTTCTAACGCGCAGTTCTTC

j_call: TRBJ1-5
clone_size: many
d_call: TRBD1
v_call: TRBV25-1
cdr3_aa: CASSAGQGHQPQNF
cdr3_nt: TGTGCCAGCAGTGCGGGACAGGGACATCAGCCCCAGAATTTT

j_call: TRBJ2-2
clone_size: many
d_call: TRBD1
v_call: TRBV29-1
cdr3_aa: CSVEGQRGELFF
cdr3_nt: TGCAGCGTTGAGGGACAGAGAGGGGAGCTGTTTTTT

j_call: TRBJ2-2
clone_size: many
d_call: NA
v_call: TRBV28
cdr3_aa: CASRDSQLRGSDTGELFF
cdr3_nt: TGTGCCAGCAGGGACTCCCAATTACGGGGGTCAGACACCGGGGAGCTGTTTTTT

j_call: TRBJ2-1
clone_size: many
d_call: NA
v_call: TRBV20-1
cdr3_aa: CSASPVEYSNEQFF
cdr3_nt: TGCAGTGCTAGCCCAGTCGAATATAGCAATGAGCAGTTCTTC

j_call: TRBJ2-7
clone_size: many
d_call: NA
v_call: TRBV5-1
cdr3_aa: CASSLVPAGDYEQYF
cdr3_nt: TGCGCCAGCAGCTTGGTTCCAGCGGGCGACTACGAGCAGTACTTC

j_call: TRBJ1-2
clone_size: many
d_call: NA
v_call: TRBV12-3/TRBV12-4
cdr3_aa: CASSLTGNYGYTF
cdr3_nt: TGTGCCAGCAGTTTAACAGGGAACTATGGCTACACCTTC

j_call: TRBJ2-3
clone_size: NA
d_call: TRBD1
v_call: TRBV7-9
cdr3_aa: CASSSQGGTDTQYF
cdr3_nt: TGTGCCAGCAGCTCACAGGGGGGAACAGATACGCAGTATTTT

j_call: TRBJ2-7
clone_size: many
d_call: NA
v_call: TRBV28
cdr3_aa: CASTASRTGSYEQYF
cdr3_nt: TGTGCCAGCACGGCATCTCGCACAGGATCCTACGAGCAGTACTTC

j_call: TRBJ2-5
clone_size: few
d_call: NA
v_call: TRBV7-8
cdr3_aa: CASSLAGTQETQYF
cdr3_nt: TGTGCCAGCAGCTTAGCGGGGACCCAAGAGACCCAGTACTTC

j_call: TRBJ2-1
clone_size: many
d_call: TRBD2
v_call: TRBV12-3/TRBV12-4
cdr3_aa: CASSPRLAGGTDNEQFF
cdr3_nt: TGTGCCAGCAGTCCTCGACTAGCGGGGGGCACCGACAATGAGCAGTTCTTC